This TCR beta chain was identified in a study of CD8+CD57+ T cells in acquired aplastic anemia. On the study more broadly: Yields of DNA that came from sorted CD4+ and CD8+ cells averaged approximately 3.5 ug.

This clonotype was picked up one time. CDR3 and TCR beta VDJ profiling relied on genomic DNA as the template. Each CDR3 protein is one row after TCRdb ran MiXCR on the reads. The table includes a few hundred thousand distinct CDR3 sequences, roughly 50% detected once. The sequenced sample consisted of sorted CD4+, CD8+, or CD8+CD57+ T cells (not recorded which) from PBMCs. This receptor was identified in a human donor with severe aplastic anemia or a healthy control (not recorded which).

CDR3 amino acids: CAISKGGTYEQYF. CDR3 DNA: TGTGCCATCTCCAAGGGAGGTACCTACGAGCAGTACTTC. This chain connects TRBV10-3 to TRBJ2-7; possibly TRBD2 for D (6 bases). Germline V gene data show CDR1 as ENHRY and CDR2 as SYGVKD. This CDR3 region has 13 residues. Deletions cut 8 bases from V and 2 bases from J, with 13 bases between.